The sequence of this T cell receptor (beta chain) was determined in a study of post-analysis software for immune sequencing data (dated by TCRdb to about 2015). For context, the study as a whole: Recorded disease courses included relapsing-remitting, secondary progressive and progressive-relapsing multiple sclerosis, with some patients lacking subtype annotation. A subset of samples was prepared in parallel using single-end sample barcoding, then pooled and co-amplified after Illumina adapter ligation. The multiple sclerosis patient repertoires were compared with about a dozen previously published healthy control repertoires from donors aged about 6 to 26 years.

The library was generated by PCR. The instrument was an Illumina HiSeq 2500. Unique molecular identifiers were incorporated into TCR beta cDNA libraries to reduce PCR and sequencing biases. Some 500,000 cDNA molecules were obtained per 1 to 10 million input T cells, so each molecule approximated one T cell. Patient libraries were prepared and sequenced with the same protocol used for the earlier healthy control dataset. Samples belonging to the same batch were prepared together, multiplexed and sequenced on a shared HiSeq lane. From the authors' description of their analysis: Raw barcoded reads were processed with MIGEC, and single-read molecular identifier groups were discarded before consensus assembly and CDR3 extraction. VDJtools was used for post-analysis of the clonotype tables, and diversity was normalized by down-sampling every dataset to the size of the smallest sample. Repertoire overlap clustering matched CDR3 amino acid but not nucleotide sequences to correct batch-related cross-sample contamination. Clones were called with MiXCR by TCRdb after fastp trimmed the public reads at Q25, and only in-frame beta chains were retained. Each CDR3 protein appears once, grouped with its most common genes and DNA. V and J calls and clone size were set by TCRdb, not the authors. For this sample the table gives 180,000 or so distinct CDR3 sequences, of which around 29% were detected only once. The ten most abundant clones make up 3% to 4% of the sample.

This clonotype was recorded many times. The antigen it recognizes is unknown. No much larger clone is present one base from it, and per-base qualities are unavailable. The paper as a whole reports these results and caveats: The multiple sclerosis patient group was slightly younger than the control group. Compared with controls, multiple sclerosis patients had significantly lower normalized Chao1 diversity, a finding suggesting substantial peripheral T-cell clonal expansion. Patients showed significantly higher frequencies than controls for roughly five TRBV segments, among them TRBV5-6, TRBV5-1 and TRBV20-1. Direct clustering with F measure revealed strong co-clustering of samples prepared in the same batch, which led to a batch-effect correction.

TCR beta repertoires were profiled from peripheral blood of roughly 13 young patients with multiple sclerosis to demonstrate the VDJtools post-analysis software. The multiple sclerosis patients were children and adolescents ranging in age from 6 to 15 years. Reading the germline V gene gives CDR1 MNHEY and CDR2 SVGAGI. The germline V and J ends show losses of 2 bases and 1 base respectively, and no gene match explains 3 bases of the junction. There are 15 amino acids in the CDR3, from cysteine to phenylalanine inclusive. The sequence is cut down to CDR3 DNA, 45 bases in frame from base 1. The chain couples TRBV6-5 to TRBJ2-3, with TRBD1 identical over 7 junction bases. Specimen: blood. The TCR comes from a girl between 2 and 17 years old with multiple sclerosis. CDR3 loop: CASSYRQGGTDTQYF. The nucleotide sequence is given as TGTGCCAGCAGTTACCGACAGGGAGGCACAGATACGCAGTATTTT.